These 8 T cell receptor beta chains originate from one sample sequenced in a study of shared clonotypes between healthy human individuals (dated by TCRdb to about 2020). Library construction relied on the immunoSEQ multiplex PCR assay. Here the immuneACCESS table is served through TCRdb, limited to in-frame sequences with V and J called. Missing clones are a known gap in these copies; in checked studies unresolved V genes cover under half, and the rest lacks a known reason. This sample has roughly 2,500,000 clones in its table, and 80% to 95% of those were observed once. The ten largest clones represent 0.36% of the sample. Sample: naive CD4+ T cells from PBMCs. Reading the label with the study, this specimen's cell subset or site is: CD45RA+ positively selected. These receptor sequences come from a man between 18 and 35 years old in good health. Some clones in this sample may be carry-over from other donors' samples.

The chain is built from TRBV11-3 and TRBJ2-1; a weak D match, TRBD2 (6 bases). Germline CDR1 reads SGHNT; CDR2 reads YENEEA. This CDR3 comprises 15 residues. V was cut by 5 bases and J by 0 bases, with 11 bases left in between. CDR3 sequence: CASSPRLVSYNEQFF. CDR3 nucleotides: TGTGCCAGCAGCCCCAGACTAGTCTCCTACAATGAGCAGTTCTTC.

The CDR3 nucleotides are TGTGCCAGCAGTTACTCGGCAGGCGTGGGAAACACCATATATTTT. It codes for CASSYSAGVGNTIYF. The chain combines TRBV6-5 with TRBJ1-3, with D hard to call. The V end lost 0 bases, the J end lost 4 bases, and 10 bases lay between the germline ends. The CDR3 has 15 residues. Germline CDR1 is MNHEY and CDR2 is SVGAGI.

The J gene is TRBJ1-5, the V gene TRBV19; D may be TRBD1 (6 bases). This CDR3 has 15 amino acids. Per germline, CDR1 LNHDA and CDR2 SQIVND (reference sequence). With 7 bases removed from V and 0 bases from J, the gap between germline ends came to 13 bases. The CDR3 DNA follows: TGTGCCAGTAAACGAGGGGACAATAGCAATCAGCCCCAGCATTTT. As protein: CASKRGDNSNQPQHF.

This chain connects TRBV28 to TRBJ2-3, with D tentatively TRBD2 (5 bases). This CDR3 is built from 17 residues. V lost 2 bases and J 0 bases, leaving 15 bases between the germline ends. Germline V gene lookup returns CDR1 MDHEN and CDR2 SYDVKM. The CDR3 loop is CASSLLDTRSSTDTQYF. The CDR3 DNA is TGTGCCAGCAGTTTACTGGATACTAGATCTAGCACAGATACGCAGTATTTT.

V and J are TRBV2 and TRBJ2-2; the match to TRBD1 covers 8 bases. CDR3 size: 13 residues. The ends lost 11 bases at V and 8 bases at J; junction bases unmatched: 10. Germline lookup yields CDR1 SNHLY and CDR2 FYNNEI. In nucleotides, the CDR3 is TGTGCCTCCGGGACAGGTGGTTTTGGGGAGCTGTTTTTT. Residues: CASGTGGFGELFF.

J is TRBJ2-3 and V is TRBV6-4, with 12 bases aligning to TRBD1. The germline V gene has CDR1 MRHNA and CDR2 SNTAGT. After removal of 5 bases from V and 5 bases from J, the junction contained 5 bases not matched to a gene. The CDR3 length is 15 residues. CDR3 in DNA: TGTGCCAGCAGTTCGGGACAGGGGGCCGGAGATACGCAGTATTTT. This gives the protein CASSSGQGAGDTQYF.

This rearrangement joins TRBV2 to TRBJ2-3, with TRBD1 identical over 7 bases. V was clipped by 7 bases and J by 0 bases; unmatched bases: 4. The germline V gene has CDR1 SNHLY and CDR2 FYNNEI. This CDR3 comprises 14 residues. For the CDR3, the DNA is TGTGCCAGCACCGGGGACAGAAGCACAGATACGCAGTATTTT. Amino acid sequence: CASTGDRSTDTQYF.

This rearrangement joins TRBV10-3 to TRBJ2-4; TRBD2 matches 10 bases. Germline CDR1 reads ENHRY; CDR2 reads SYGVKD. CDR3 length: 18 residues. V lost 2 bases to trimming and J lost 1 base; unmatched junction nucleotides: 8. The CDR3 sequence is CAISELLAGGRAKNIQYF. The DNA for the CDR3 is TGTGCCATCAGTGAGCTGTTAGCGGGAGGCCGGGCCAAAAACATTCAGTACTTC.